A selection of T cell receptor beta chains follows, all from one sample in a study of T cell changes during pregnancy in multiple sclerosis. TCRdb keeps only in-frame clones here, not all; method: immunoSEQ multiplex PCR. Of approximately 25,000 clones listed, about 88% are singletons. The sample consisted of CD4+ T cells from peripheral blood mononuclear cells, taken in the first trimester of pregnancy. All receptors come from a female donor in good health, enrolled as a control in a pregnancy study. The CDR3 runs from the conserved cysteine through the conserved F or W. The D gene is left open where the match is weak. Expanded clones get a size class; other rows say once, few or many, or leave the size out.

CSVGTLSYEQYF | TGCAGCGTCGGGACTCTCTCCTACGAGCAGTACTTC | TRBJ2-7 | TRBV29-1 | NA | 12 | once
CASSQLPPRGRGPLMNTEAFF | TGCGCCAGCAGTCAATTGCCGCCGCGGGGCCGGGGTCCGCTGATGAACACTGAAGCTTTCTTT | TRBJ1-1 | TRBV23-1 | NA | 21 | NA
CASRPTGGYGYTF | TGTGCCAGCAGACCTACAGGGGGATATGGCTACACCTTC | TRBJ1-2 | TRBV6-5 | TRBD1 | 13 | NA
CASSPDRAYGYTF | TGTGCCAGCAGCCCAGACAGGGCCTATGGCTACACCTTC | TRBJ1-2 | TRBV2 | TRBD1 | 13 | NA
CASSKERVETYNEQFF | TGTGCCAGCAGCAAAGAGCGGGTAGAGACCTACAATGAGCAGTTCTTC | TRBJ2-1 | TRBV21-1 | NA | 16 | NA
CASSPHGGDEQFF | TGCGCCAGCAGTCCACACGGGGGGGATGAGCAGTTCTTC | TRBJ2-1 | TRBV5-1 | TRBD2 | 13 | NA
CAYRTSGNTDTQYF | TGTGCCTACCGGACTAGCGGGAACACAGATACGCAGTATTTT | TRBJ2-3 | TRBV30 | TRBD2 | 14 | NA
CASISKPGQPSYEQYF | TGTGCCAGTATTTCCAAACCGGGACAGCCCTCCTACGAGCAGTACTTC | TRBJ2-7 | TRBV19 | TRBD1 | 16 | once
CASIKNTEAFF | TGTGCCAGCATTAAGAACACTGAAGCTTTCTTT | TRBJ1-1 | TRBV25-1 | NA | 11 | NA
CASSRGAYSNQPQHF | TGTGCCAGCAGCCGGGGGGCTTATAGCAATCAGCCCCAGCATTTT | TRBJ1-5 | TRBV5-6 | NA | 15 | NA
CASSSGQGANEQYF | TGCGCCAGCAGCTCCGGACAGGGGGCAAACGAGCAGTACTTC | TRBJ2-7 | TRBV5-1 | TRBD1 | 14 | NA
CASSFGAGSYNEQFF | TGTGCCAGCAGCTTCGGAGCGGGGTCCTACAATGAGCAGTTCTTC | TRBJ2-1 | TRBV5-4 | TRBD2 | 15 | NA
CASSSASGNTIYF | TGTGCCAGCAGCTCCGCGTCCGGAAACACCATATATTTT | TRBJ1-3 | TRBV7-2 | NA | 13 | NA
CSVEGGGNTIYF | TGCAGCGTTGAAGGCGGGGGAAACACCATATATTTT | TRBJ1-3 | TRBV29-1 | NA | 12 | NA
CATSGGAGTSGGSDTQYF | TGTGCCACCAGCGGGGGGGCCGGGACTAGCGGGGGGTCAGATACGCAGTATTTT | TRBJ2-3 | TRBV15 | TRBD2 | 18 | once
CSVASMGTGFVGYTF | TGCAGCGTTGCCTCGATGGGGACAGGGTTTGTTGGCTACACCTTC | TRBJ1-2 | TRBV29-1 | TRBD1 | 15 | NA